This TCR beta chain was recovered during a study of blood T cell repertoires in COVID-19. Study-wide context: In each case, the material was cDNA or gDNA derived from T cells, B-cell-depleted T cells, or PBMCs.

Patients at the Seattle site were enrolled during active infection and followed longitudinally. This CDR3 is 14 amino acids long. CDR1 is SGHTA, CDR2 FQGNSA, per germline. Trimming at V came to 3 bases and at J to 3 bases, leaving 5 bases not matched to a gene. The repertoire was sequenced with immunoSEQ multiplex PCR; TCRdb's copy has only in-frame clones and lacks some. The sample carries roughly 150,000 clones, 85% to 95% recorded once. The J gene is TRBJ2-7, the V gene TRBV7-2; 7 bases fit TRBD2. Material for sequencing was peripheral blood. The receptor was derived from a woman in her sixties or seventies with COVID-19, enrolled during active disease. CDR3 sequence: CASSFYGGSYEQYF. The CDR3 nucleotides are TGTGCCAGCAGCTTTTACGGGGGGAGCTACGAGCAGTACTTC.